Here is one T cell receptor beta chain with its context. The antigen is undetermined. The data derive from a study of type 1 regulatory T cells. TCRdb re-derived calls from the reads in MiXCR, one entry per CDR3 protein. The data show about 67,000 distinct CDR3 sequences, nearly 50% seen once. This clonotype was sampled from a human donor in good health. Sequencing was performed on cultured non-Tr1 T cells, either the whole culture or a sorted T cell fraction (not recorded which).

Written as DNA, the CDR3 is TGTGCCAGCAGTTACTCGACGAGACAGAAAGAGACCCAGTACTTC. Its translation: CASSYSTRQKETQYF. The chain recombines TRBV6-6 with TRBJ2-5; tentative D call: TRBD1 (5 bases). The V and J ends lost 0 bases and 3 bases respectively, with 11 bases between them. CDR3 size: 15 residues. Germline-derived CDR1 and CDR2 are MNHNY and SVGAGI (reference sequence).